A single sample gave rise to the 20 T cell receptor beta chains below, sequenced in a study of early T cells in non-severe SARS-CoV-2 infection. MiXCR, run by TCRdb on the 5' RACE reads, gives a single entry per CDR3 protein. The sample consists of some 77,000 distinct CDR3 sequences, roughly 9.4% of them appearing once. The sample was whole blood. The receptors derive from an adult who was a healthcare worker with PCR-confirmed SARS-CoV-2 infection or an uninfected control (not recorded which).

The V gene is TRBV5-1, the J gene TRBJ2-2; the D gene is possibly TRBD2 (6 bases). Trimming stripped 0 bases from V and 5 bases from J, with 14 bases between. There are 16 residues in the CDR3. CDR1 and CDR2 (germline): SGHRS, YFSETQ. The CDR3 nucleotides are TGCGCCAGCAGCTTGGCCTCTAGCGTCCCGACCGGGGAGCTGTTTTTT. Its protein is CASSLASSVPTGELFF.

CDR3 coding DNA: TGTGCCAGCAGTCCTCCAGGGGATTCACCCCTCCACTTT. This encodes CASSPPGDSPLHF. V is TRBV12-3 or TRBV12-4 and J is TRBJ1-6, with D possibly TRBD1 on 6 matching bases. The CDR3 is made up of 13 amino acids. The V end lost 5 bases, the J end lost 8 bases, and 10 bases lay between the germline ends.

This chain links TRBV28 with TRBJ2-7; TRBD1 might be the D (5 bases). This CDR3 comprises 13 residues. V was pared by 5 bases and J by 7 bases, with 15 bases between. From germline, CDR1 is MDHEN and CDR2 SYDVKM. CDR3 loop: CASSLPVRTEQYF. The CDR3 bases are TGTGCCAGCAGTCTTCCCGTGAGGACAGAGCAGTACTTC.

Many counts were recorded for this clonotype. CDR3 nucleotide sequence: TGTGCCAGCAGTTTCTCAGATAATTCACCCCTCCACTTT. Its translation: CASSFSDNSPLHF. The chain combines TRBV27 with TRBJ1-6, with D hard to call. Germline CDR1 and CDR2: MNHEY and SMNVEV (reference sequence). The CDR3 is 13 residues long. V was shortened by 3 bases and J by 5 bases, with 5 bases between the two germline ends.

This clonotype was seen repeatedly, ten times or more. This chain uses TRBV2 with TRBJ1-3; 8 bases map to TRBD1. This CDR3 has 16 amino acids. Per germline, CDR1 SNHLY and CDR2 FYNNEI. Trimming cost V 8 bases and J 3 bases; bases outside gene matches: 12. The CDR3 DNA reads TGTGCCAGCGGAGGCTTATCAGGGGGCATTGGAAACACCATATATTTT. The encoded protein is CASGGLSGGIGNTIYF.

This clonotype was recorded many times. The chain employs TRBV20-1 and TRBJ2-5, with 11 bases that match TRBD2. This CDR3 is built from 15 residues. J was trimmed by 2 bases and V by 5 bases; bases with no gene match: 7. Germline V gene lookup returns CDR1 DFQATT and CDR2 SNEGSKA (reference sequence). The CDR3 reads CSAARLAGSQETQYF. CDR3 DNA sequence: TGCAGTGCTGCCCGACTAGCGGGATCTCAAGAGACCCAGTACTTC.

This clonotype came up a few times. The J gene is TRBJ2-7, the V gene TRBV7-2; unclear D gene. The CDR3 is 11 residues long. Germline V CDR1 and CDR2: SGHTA, FQGNSA. V lost 5 bases, J lost 5 bases, and 7 bases lay in between. The chain's CDR3 is CASSLTHEQYF. The CDR3, as DNA: TGTGCCAGCAGCCTAACACACGAGCAGTACTTC. The variable domain in full, completed from reference TRBV7-2 and TRBJ2-7, reads GAGVSQSPSNKVTEKGKDVELRCDPISGHTALYWYRQSLGQGLEFLIYFQGNSAPDKSGLPSDRFSAERTGGSVSTLTIQRTQQEDSAVYLCASSLTHEQYFGPGTRLTVT.

This clonotype was recorded at least ten times. The chain is built from TRBV28 and TRBJ2-5, with TRBD2 matching 8 bases. This CDR3 contains 15 residues. The germline gives CDR1 MDHEN, CDR2 SYDVKM. V lost 8 bases to trimming and J lost 2 bases; unmatched junction nucleotides: 10. CDR3 DNA sequence: TGTGCCAGCCCCCTTACCCCTAGCGGGCAAGAGACCCAGTACTTC. It specifies CASPLTPSGQETQYF.

The V and J genes are TRBV2 and TRBJ2-3; D is unresolved. CDR1 SNHLY and CDR2 FYNNEI come from the germline V gene. V was shortened by 8 bases and J by 2 bases, with 5 bases between the two germline ends. This CDR3 has 11 residues. CDR3 sequence reads: CASLITDTQYF. The CDR3 nucleotides are TGTGCCAGCCTTATCACAGATACGCAGTATTTT.

This clonotype showed up many times. This chain joins TRBV5-1 and TRBJ2-7, with D perhaps matching TRBD1 (6 bases). V was cut by 5 bases and J by 0 bases, with 9 bases left in between. This CDR3 is 13 amino acids long. Per the germline V gene, CDR1 is SGHRS and CDR2 is YFSETQ. The CDR3 DNA reads as TGCGCCAGCAGGGGGGCTCCCTCCTACGAGCAGTACTTC. It specifies CASRGAPSYEQYF.

This clonotype came up many times. The chain links TRBV7-6 to TRBJ2-5; no clear D gene. V lost 5 bases, J lost 0 bases, and 10 bases lay in between. The germline CDR1 and CDR2 sequences are SGHVS and FNYEAQ. There are 14 residues in the CDR3. The CDR3 coding sequence is TGTGCCAGCAGCCAACACCGCAACCAAGAGACCCAGTACTTC. Encoded protein: CASSQHRNQETQYF.

The genes are TRBV5-1 and TRBJ2-5; 11 bases line up with TRBD1. J gave up 5 bases and V 0 bases, and 6 bases lay outside the gene matches. The CDR3 spans 16 residues. The germline gives CDR1 SGHRS, CDR2 YFSETQ. The CDR3, as DNA: TGCGCCAGCAGCTTGGGGCCCGGGACAGGGGGTGAGACCCAGTACTTC. Amino acids: CASSLGPGTGGETQYF.

The J gene is TRBJ1-6, the V gene TRBV12-3 or TRBV12-4; possible D gene TRBD1, 6 bases. This CDR3 is 14 amino acids long. Trimming removed 5 bases at V and 8 bases at J, with 13 bases between. CDR3 sequence: CASSLQGGDSPLHF. CDR3 nucleotides: TGTGCCAGCAGTCTACAGGGTGGAGATTCACCCCTCCACTTT.

This clonotype has a count of ten or more. The rearrangement joins TRBV28 to TRBJ2-7; D call uncertain. Trimming shortened V by 5 bases and J by 3 bases, and 11 bases separated the two germline ends. The CDR3 length is 13 residues. Germline assignment: CDR1 MDHEN and CDR2 SYDVKM. The CDR3 bases are TGTGCCAGCAGTCCGCCCAAGGGCTACGAGCAGTACTTC. Protein: CASSPPKGYEQYF.

This clonotype appeared many times. This CDR3 is CASIPRENTEAFF. For the CDR3, the DNA is TGTGCCAGCATCCCCCGGGAGAACACTGAAGCTTTCTTT. The chain is built from TRBV6-6 and TRBJ1-1; D gene ambiguous. Trimming stripped 7 bases from V and 1 base from J, with 10 bases between. The CDR3 spans 13 residues. Germline V lookup: CDR1 MNHNY, CDR2 SVGAGI (reference sequence).

The J gene is TRBJ2-3, the V gene TRBV12-3 or TRBV12-4, with D possibly matching TRBD1 (5 bases). The CDR3 sequence is 16 residues long. Trimming removed 6 bases at V and 3 bases at J, with 19 bases between. The CDR3 nucleotides read TGTGCCAGCAGGCAGGGCAGGGCAGACAAGACAGATACGCAGTATTTT. It is translated as CASRQGRADKTDTQYF.

This clonotype showed up just a few times. This chain connects TRBV14 to TRBJ2-5; 9 bases are shared with TRBD2. The V gene end was trimmed by 0 bases and the J gene end by 4 bases; junction bases not matched to a gene: 9. The CDR3 is 17 amino acids. CDR1 SGHDN and CDR2 FVKESK come from the germline V gene. The CDR3 DNA follows: TGTGCCAGCAGCCAAGAGTCTCCTCTAGCGGGATTAGAGACCCAGTACTTC. Its protein is CASSQESPLAGLETQYF. Looking up the rest from reference TRBV14 and TRBJ2-5 gives the full variable domain: EAGVTQFPSHSVIEKGQTVTLRCDPISGHDNLYWYRRVMGKEIKFLLHFVKESKQDESGMPNNRFLAERTGGTYSTLKVQPAELEDSGVYFCASSQESPLAGLETQYFGPGTRLLVL.

This clonotype was picked up many times. The V gene is TRBV7-2, the J gene TRBJ1-4, with D possibly being TRBD1 (6 bases). The germline V and J ends were trimmed by 3 bases and 5 bases, with 7 bases remaining between them. This CDR3 has 13 amino acids. Germline V CDR1 and CDR2: SGHTA, FQGNSA. CDR3 sequence (DNA): TGTGCCAGCAGCTTCGGACAGAATGAAAAACTGTTTTTT. Translated: CASSFGQNEKLFF.

The chain couples TRBV7-8 to TRBJ2-1, with 10 bases that match TRBD1. The length of the CDR3 is 16 residues. Germline CDR1 reads SGHVS; CDR2 reads FQNEAQ. Trimming took 5 bases from V and 3 from J; bases not matched to a gene: 7. CDR3 amino acids: CASSALTGGGYNEQFF. CDR3 in DNA: TGTGCCAGCAGCGCCCTGACAGGGGGCGGCTACAATGAGCAGTTCTTC.

V and J are TRBV3-1 and TRBJ2-1; 8 positions match TRBD2. V shed 2 bases and J 9 bases; nucleotides not matched to a gene: 12. This CDR3 is built from 16 residues. Germline lookup yields CDR1 LGHDT and CDR2 YNNKEL (reference sequence). This CDR3 reads CASSQQTGSGSGEQFF. As DNA, the CDR3 is TGTGCCAGCAGCCAACAGACGGGAAGCGGGAGTGGTGAGCAGTTCTTC.